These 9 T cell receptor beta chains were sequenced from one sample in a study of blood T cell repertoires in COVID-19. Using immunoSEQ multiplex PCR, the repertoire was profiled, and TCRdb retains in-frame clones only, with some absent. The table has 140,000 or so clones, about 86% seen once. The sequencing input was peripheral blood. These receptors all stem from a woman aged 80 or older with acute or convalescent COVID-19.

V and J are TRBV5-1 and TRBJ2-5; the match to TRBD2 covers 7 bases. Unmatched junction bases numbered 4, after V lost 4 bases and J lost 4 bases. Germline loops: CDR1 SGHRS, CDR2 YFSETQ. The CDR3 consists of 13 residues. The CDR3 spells CASSGGVGETQYF. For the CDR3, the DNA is TGCGCCAGCAGCGGGGGGGTTGGAGAGACCCAGTACTTC.

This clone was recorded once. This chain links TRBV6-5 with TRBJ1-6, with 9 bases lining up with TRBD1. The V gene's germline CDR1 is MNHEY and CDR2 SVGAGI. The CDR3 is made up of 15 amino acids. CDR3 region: CTVRRDRDGNSPLHF. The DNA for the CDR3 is TGTACCGTTAGGCGGGACAGGGACGGAAATTCACCCCTCCACTTT.

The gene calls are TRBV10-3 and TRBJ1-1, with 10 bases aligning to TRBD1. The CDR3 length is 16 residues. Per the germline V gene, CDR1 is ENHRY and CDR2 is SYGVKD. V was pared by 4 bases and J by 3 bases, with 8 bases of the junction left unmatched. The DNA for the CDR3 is TGTGCCATCAGTGTTCGGGACAGGGGCCGGCACACTGAAGCTTTCTTT. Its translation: CAISVRDRGRHTEAFF.

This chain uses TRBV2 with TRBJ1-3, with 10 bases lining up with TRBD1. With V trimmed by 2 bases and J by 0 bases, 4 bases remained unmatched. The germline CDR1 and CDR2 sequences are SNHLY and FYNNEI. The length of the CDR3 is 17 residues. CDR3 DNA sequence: TGTGCCAGCAGTGAAAGGACAGGGGGGTTCTCTGGAAACACCATATATTTT. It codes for CASSERTGGFSGNTIYF.

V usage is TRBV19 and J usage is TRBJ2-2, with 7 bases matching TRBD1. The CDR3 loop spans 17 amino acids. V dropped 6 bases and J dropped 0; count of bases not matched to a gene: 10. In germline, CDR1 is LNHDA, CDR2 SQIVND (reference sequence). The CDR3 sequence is CASRFTKGQPNTGELFF. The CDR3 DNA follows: TGTGCCAGTAGGTTTACGAAGGGACAGCCGAACACCGGGGAGCTGTTTTTT.

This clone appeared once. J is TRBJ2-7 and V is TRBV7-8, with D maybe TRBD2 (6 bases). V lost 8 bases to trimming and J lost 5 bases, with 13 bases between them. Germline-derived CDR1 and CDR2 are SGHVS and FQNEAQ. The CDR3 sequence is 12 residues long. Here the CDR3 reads CASSGGSDEQYF. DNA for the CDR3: TGTGCCAGCTCCGGGGGATCAGACGAGCAGTACTTC.

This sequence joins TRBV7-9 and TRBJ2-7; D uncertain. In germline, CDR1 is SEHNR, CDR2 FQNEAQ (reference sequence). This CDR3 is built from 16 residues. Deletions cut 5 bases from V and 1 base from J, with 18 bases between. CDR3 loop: CASSKSRNLFSYEQYF. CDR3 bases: TGTGCCAGCAGCAAAAGCAGGAACCTATTTTCCTACGAGCAGTACTTC.

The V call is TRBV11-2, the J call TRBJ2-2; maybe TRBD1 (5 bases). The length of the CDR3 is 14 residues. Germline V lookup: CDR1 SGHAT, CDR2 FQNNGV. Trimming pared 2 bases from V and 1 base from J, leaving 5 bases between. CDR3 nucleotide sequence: TGTGCCAGCAGCTTAACAGGGAACACCGGGGAGCTGTTTTTT. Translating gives CASSLTGNTGELFF.

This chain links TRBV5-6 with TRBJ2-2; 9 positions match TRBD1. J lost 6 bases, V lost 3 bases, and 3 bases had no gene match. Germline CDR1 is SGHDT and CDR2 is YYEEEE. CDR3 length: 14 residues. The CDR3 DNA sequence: TGTGCCAGCAGCTCGGGACAGGGTGCCGGGGAGCTGTTTTTT. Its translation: CASSSGQGAGELFF.